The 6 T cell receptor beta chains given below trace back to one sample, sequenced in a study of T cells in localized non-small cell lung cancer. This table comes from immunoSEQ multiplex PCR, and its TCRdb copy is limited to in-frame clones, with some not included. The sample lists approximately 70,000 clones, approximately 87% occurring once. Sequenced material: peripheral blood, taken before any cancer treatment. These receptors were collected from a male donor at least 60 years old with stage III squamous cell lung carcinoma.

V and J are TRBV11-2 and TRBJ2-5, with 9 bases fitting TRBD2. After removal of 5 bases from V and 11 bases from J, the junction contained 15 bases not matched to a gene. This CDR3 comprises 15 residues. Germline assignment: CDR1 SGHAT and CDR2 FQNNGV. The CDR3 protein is CASSISGGLSPKQYF. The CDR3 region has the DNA TGTGCCAGCAGCATTAGCGGGGGCCTATCTCCAAAGCAGTACTTC. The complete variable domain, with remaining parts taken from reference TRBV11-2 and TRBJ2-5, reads EAGVAQSPRYKIIEKRQSVAFWCNPISGHATLYWYQQILGQGPKLLIQFQNNGVVDDSQLPKDRFSAERLKGVDSTLKIQPAKLEDSAVYLCASSISGGLSPKQYFGPGTRLLVL.

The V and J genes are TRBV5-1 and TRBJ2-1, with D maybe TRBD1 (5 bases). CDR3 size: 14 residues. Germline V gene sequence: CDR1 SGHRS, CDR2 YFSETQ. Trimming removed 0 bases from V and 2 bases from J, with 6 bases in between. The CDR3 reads CASSLGGAYNEQFF. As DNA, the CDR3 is TGCGCCAGCAGCTTGGGGGGCGCCTACAATGAGCAGTTCTTC.

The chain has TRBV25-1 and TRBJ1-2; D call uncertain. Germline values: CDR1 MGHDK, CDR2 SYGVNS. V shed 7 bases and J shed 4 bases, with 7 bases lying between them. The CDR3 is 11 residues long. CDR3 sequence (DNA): TGTGCCAGCACTTCCAGCTATGGCTACACCTTC. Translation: CASTSSYGYTF.

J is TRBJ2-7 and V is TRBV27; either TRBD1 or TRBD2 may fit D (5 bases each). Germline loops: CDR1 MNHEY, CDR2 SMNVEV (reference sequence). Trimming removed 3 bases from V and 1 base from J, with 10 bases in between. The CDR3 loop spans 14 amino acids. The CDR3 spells CASSFDRLSYEQYF. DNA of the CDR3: TGTGCCAGCAGTTTTGACAGACTATCCTACGAGCAGTACTTC.

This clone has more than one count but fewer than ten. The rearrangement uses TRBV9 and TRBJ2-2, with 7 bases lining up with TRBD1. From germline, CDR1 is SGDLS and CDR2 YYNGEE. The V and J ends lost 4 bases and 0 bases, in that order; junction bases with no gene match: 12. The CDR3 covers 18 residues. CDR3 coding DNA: TGTGCCAGCAGCAAACCAGCCAAGGGGGCAGCGAACACCGGGGAGCTGTTTTTT. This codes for CASSKPAKGAANTGELFF.

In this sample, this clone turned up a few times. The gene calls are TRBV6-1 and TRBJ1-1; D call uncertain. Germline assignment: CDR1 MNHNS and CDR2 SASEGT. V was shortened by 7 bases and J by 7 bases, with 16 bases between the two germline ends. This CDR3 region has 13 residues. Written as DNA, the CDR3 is TGTGCCAGCAACTTACGGGGAGCGGGTGAAGCTTTCTTT. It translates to CASNLRGAGEAFF.